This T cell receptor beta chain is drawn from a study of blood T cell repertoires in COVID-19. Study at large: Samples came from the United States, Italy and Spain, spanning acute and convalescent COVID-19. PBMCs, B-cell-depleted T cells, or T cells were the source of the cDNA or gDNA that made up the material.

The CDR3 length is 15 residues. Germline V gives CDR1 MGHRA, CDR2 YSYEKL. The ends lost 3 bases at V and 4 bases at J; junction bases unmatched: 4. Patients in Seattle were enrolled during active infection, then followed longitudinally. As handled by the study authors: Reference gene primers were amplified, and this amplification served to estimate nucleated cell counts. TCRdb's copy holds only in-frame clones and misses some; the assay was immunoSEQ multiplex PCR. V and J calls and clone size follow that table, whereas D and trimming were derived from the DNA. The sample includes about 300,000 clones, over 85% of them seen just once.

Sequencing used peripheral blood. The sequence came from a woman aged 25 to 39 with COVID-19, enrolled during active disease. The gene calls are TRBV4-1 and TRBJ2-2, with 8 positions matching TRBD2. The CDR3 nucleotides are TGCGCCAGCAGCCACGGACTAGCAGGCACCGGGGAGCTGTTTTTT. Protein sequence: CASSHGLAGTGELFF.